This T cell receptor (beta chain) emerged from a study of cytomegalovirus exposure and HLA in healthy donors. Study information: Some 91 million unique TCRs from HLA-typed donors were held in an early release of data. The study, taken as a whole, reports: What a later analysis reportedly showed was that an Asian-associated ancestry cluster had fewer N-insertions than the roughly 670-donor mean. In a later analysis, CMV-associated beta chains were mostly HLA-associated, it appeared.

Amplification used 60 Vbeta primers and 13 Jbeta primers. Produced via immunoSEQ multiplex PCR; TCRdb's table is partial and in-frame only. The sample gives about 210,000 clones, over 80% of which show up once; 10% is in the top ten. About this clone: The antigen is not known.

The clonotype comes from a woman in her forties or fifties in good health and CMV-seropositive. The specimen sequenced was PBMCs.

As DNA, the CDR3 is TGTGCCAGCAGTTTCGGACTAGCGGGGCGGGGCGCCTACGAGCAGTACTTC. This encodes CASSFGLAGRGAYEQYF. This chain joins TRBV27 and TRBJ2-7, with 12 bases matching TRBD2. Germline CDR1 is MNHEY and CDR2 is SMNVEV (reference sequence). The V gene end was trimmed by 3 bases and the J gene end by 2 bases; junction bases not matched to a gene: 8. This CDR3 has 17 residues.